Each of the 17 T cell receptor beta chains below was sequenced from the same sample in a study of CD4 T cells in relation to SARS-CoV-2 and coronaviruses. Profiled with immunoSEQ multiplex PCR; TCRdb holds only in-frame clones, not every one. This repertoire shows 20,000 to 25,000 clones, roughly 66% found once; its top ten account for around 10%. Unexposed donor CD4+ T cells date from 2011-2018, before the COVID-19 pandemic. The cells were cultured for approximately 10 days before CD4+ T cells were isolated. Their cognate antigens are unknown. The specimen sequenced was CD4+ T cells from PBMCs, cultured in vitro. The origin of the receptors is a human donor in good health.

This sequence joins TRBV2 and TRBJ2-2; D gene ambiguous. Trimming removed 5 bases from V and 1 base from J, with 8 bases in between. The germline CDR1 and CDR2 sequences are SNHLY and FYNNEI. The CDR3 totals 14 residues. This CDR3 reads CASSMMGNTGELFF. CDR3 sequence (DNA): TGTGCCAGCAGTATGATGGGGAACACCGGGGAGCTGTTTTTT.

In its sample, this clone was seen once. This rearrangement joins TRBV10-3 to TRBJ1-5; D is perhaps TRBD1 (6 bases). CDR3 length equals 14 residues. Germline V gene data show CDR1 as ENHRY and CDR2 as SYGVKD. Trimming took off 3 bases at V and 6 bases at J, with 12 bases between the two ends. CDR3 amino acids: CAISDLGAGQPQHF. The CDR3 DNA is TGTGCCATCAGTGATCTGGGGGCCGGTCAGCCCCAGCATTTT.

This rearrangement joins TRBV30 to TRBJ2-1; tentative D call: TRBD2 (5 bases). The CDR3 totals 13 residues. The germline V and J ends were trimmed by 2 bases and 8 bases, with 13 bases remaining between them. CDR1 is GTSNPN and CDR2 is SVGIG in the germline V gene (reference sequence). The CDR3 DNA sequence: TGTGCCTGGAGTCGGGGTCTGAAGGATGAGCAGTTCTTC. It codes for CAWSRGLKDEQFF. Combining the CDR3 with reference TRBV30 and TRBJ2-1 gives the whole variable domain SQTIHQWPATLVQPVGSPLSLECTVEGTSNPNLYWYRQAAGRGLQLLFYSVGIGQISSEVPQNLSASRPQDRQFILSSKKLLLSDSGFYLCAWSRGLKDEQFFGPGTRLTVL.

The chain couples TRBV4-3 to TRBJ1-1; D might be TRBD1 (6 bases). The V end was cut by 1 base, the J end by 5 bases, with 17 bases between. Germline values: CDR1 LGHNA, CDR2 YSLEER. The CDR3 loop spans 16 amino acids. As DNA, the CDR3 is TGCGCCAGCAGCCAAGCCTACGGCCGGGGGCGGACTGAAGCTTTCTTT. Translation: CASSQAYGRGRTEAFF.

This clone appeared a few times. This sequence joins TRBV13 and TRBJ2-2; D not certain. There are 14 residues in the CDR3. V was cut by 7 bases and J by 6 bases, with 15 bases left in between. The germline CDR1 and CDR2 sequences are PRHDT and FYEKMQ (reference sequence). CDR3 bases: TGTGCCAGCAAAAAGTCCTCCAAGGCCGGGGAGCTGTTTTTT. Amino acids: CASKKSSKAGELFF.

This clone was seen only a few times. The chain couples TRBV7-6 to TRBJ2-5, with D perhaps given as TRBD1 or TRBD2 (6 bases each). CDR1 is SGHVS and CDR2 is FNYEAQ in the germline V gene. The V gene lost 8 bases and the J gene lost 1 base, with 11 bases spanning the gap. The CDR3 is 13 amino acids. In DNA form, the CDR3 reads TGTGCCAGCTGGGGGGCTCGCCAAGAGACCCAGTACTTC. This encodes CASWGARQETQYF. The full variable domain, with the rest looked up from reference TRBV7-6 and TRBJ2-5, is GAGVSQSPRYKVTKRGQDVALRCDPISGHVSLYWYRQALGQGPEFLTYFNYEAQQDKSGLPNDRFSAERPEGSISTLTIQRTEQRDSAMYRCASWGARQETQYFGPGTRLLVL.

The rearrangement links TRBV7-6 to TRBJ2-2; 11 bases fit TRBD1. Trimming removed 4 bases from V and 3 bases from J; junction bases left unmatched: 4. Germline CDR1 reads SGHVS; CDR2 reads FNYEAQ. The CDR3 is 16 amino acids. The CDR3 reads CASSSGTGGDTGELFF. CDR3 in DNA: TGTGCCAGCAGCTCCGGGACAGGGGGTGACACCGGGGAGCTGTTTTTT. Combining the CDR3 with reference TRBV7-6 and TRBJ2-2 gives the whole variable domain GAGVSQSPRYKVTKRGQDVALRCDPISGHVSLYWYRQALGQGPEFLTYFNYEAQQDKSGLPNDRFSAERPEGSISTLTIQRTEQRDSAMYRCASSSGTGGDTGELFFGEGSRLTVL.

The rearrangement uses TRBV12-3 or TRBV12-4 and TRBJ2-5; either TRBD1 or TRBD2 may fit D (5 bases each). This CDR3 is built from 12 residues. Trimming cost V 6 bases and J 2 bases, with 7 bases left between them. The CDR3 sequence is CASRGVQETQYF. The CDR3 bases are TGTGCCAGCAGGGGGGTACAAGAGACCCAGTACTTC.

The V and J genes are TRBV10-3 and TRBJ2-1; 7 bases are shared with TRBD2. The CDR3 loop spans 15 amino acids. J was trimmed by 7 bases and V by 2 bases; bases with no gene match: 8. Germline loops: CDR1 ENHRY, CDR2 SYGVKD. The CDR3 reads CAISEGTGGSNEQFF. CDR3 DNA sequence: TGTGCCATCAGTGAGGGGACGGGAGGTTCTAATGAGCAGTTCTTC.

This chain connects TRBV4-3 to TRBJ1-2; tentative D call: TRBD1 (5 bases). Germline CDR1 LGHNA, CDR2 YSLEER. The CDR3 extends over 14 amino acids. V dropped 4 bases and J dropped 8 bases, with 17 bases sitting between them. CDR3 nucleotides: TGCGCCAGCAGCCCAGACGGGGCCATCGGCGGCTACACCTTC. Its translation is CASSPDGAIGGYTF.

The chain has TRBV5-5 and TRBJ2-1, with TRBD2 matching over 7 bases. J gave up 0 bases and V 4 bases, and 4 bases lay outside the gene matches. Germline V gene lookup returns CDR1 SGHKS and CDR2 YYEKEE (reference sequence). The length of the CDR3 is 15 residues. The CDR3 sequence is CASSLGGTSYNEQFF. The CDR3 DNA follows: TGTGCCAGCAGCCTGGGGGGGACCTCCTACAATGAGCAGTTCTTC.

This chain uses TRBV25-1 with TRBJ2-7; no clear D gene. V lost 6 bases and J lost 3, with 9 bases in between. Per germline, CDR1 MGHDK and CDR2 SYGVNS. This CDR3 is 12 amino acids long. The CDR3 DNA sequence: TGTGCCAGCAGCAATAGAGTCTACGAGCAGTACTTC. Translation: CASSNRVYEQYF.

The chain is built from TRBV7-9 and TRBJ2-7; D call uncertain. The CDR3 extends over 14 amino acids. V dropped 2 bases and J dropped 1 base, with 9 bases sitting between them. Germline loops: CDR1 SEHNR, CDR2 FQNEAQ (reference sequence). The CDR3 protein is CASSLMGPSYEQYF. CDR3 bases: TGTGCCAGCAGCTTAATGGGTCCGTCCTACGAGCAGTACTTC. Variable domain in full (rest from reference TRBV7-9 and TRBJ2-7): DTGVSQNPRHKITKRGQNVTFRCDPISEHNRLYWYRQTLGQGPEFLTYFQNEAQLEKSRLLSDRFSAERPKGSFSTLEIQRTEQGDSAMYLCASSLMGPSYEQYFGPGTRLTVT.

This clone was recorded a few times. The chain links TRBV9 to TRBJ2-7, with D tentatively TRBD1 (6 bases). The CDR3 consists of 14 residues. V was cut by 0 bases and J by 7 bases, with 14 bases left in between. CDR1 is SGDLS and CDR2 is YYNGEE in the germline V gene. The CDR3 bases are TGTGCCAGCAGCGTAGACCAGGGGCCGCGGGAGCAGTACTTC. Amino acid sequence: CASSVDQGPREQYF.

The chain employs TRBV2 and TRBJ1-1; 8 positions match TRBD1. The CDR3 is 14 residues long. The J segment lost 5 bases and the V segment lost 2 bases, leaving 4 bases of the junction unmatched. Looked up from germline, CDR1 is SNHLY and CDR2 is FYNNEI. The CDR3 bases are TGTGCCAGCAGTGAACTGGACAGGGCTACTGAAGCTTTCTTT. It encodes CASSELDRATEAFF.

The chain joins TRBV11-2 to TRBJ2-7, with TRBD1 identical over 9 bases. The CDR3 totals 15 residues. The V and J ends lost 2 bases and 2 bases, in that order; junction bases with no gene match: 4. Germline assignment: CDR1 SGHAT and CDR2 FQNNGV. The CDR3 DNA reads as TGTGCCAGCAGCTTACTACAGGGGGCCCCCTACGAGCAGTACTTC. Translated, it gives CASSLLQGAPYEQYF.

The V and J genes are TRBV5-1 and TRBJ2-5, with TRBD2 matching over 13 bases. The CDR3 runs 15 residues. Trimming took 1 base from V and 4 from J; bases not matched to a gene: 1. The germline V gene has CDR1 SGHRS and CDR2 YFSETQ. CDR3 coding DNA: TGCGCCAGCAGCTTGACTAGCGGGGGGGGAGAGACCCAGTACTTC. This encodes CASSLTSGGGETQYF.